The source of this T cell receptor (beta chain) is a study of shared clonotypes between healthy human individuals. Using immunoSEQ multiplex PCR, the repertoire was profiled, and TCRdb retains in-frame clones only, with some absent. The data show about 1 million clones, approximately 80% seen once. Germline CDR1 reads LNHDA; CDR2 reads SQIVND (reference sequence). This CDR3 contains 13 residues. After removal of 7 bases from V and 2 bases from J, the junction contained 4 bases not matched to a gene. Sequencing was performed on memory CD4+ T cells from PBMCs. Subset noted: CD45RA-negative fraction. This receptor was identified in a man younger than 30 in good health. Some clones in this sample may be carry-over from other donors' samples. The gene calls are TRBV19 and TRBJ1-1; 7 nucleotides match TRBD1. The chain's CDR3 is CASMGQPNTEAFF. The CDR3 nucleotides are TGTGCCAGTATGGGACAGCCTAACACTGAAGCTTTCTTT.